This entry is about one TCR beta chain. Its matching antigen is unknown. TCRdb's copy holds only in-frame clones and misses some; the assay was immunoSEQ multiplex PCR. The sample records 23,000 or so clones, around 66% being singletons. These data are taken from a study of radiotherapy plus CTLA-4 blockade in lung cancer. Study background: Objective responses were observed in 15% to 20% of patients, and disease control was achieved by 30% to 40%.

The study, taken as a whole, reports: Dynamics of early blood T cell clones, together with interferon-beta, were reportedly the best predictors of response. Clones derived from tumor TCRs expanded in blood after radiotherapy plus ipilimumab.

Germline V gene sequence: CDR1 MDHEN, CDR2 SYDVKM. This CDR3 contains 17 residues. Trimming took off 6 bases at V and 4 bases at J, with 24 bases between the two ends. The receptor comes from a human donor with non-small cell lung cancer who had stable disease on radiotherapy plus ipilimumab. The rearrangement uses TRBV28 and TRBJ1-2; a possible D gene is TRBD1 (6 bases). The sequencing used peripheral blood, collected from a patient treated with radiotherapy plus ipilimumab. The CDR3 loop reads CASSRTLQGHSVYGYTF. CDR3 sequence (DNA): TGTGCCAGCAGCCGGACCTTACAGGGACATTCGGTCTATGGCTACACCTTC.